This T cell receptor beta chain derives from a study of blood T cell repertoires in COVID-19. Study summary: T cells, B-cell-depleted T cells, or PBMCs provided the cDNA or gDNA that served as material.

CDR1 is MNHEY, CDR2 SVGAGI, per germline. The CDR3 extends over 12 amino acids. V was shortened by 6 bases and J by 8 bases, with 11 bases between the two germline ends. Per the authors' pipeline: Amplification of reference gene primers provided the estimated nucleated cell counts. Data came from immunoSEQ multiplex PCR; TCRdb stores just in-frame clones and leaves some out. V, J and clone size derive from that table, while D and trimming were established from the DNA sequence. This sample has fewer than 250,000 clones, with about four fifths found just once. This TCR came from a woman aged 70-85 years with acute or convalescent COVID-19. Specimen: peripheral blood. The rearrangement links TRBV6-5 to TRBJ2-1, with D possibly being TRBD1 (5 bases). CDR3 loop: CASRDTWDEQFF. Here the CDR3 DNA reads TGTGCCAGCAGGGACACCTGGGATGAGCAGTTCTTC.